This T cell receptor beta chain was obtained from a study of shared clonotypes between healthy human individuals. Whole-study results and caveats: Clonotypes which were not shared had lower generation probabilities than clonotypes that all four donors shared.

Losses at the gene ends were 0 bases for V and 2 bases for J; bases not matched to a gene: 6. The germline CDR1 and CDR2 sequences are SGHRS and YFSETQ. The CDR3 length is 16 residues. This clone showed up many times. The antigen is undetermined. Other DNA sequences in this sample translate to the same CDR3. Profiling relied on immunoSEQ multiplex PCR, and the TCRdb table lists in-frame clones only, not all of them. Found here are 600,000 to 700,000 clones, 60% to 75% of them singletons; the top ten hold around 1.8%. The sample taken for sequencing was memory CD4+ T cells sorted from blood. Subset noted: CD45RA-negative fraction. The chain links TRBV5-1 to TRBJ2-3; 7 bases are shared with TRBD1. This clonotype was sampled from a woman under 40 in good health. The CDR3 sequence is CASSLGQGASTDTQYF. The CDR3 nucleotides read TGCGCCAGCAGCTTGGGACAGGGCGCCTCCACAGATACGCAGTATTTT.